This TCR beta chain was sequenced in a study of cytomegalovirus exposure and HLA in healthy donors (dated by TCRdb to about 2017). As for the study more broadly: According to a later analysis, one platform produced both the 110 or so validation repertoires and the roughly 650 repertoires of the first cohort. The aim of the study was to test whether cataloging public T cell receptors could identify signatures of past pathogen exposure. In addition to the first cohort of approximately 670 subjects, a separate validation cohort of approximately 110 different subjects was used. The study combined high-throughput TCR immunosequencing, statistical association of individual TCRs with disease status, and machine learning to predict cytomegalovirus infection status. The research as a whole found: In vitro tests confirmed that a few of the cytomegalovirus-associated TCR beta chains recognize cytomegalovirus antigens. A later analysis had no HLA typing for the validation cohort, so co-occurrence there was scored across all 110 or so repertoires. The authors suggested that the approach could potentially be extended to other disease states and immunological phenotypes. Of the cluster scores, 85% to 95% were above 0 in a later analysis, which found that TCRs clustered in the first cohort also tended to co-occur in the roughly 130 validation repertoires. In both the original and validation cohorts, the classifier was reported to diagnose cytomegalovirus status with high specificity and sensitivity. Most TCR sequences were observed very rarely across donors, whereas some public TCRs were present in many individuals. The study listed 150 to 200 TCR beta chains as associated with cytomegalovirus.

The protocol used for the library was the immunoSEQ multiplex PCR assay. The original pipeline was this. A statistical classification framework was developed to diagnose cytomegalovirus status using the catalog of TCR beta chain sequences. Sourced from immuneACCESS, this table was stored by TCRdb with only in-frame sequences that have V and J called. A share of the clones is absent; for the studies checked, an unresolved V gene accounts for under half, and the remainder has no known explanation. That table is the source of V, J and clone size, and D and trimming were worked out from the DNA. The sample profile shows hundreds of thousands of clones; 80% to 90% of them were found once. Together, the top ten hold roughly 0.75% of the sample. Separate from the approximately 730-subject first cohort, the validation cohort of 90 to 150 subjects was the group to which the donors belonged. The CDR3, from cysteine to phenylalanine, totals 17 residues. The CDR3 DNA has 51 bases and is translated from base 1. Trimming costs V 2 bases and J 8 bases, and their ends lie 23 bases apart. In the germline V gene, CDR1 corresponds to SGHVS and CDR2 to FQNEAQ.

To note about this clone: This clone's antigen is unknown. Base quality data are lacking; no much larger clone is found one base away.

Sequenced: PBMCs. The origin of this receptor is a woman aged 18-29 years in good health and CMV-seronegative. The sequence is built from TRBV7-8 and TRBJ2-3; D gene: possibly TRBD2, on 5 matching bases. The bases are TGTGCCAGCAGCTTATGGCCTCCGAGGGAAGTGGCGGGTACGCAGTATTTT. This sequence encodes CASSLWPPREVAGTQYF.